This T cell receptor beta chain appears in the sequencing data of a study of control samples from healthy donors and cancer patients. Germline CDR1 reads SGHAT; CDR2 reads FQDESV (reference sequence). The CDR3 runs 15 residues. V was clipped by 3 bases and J by 0 bases; unmatched bases: 4. Only one count was recorded for this clone. TCRdb's table, derived via immunoSEQ multiplex PCR, lists solely in-frame clones and lacks some. Of about 120,000 clones in the sample, more than 75% were seen once. Sequencing was performed on blood. The genes are TRBV11-1 and TRBJ2-7; 8 bases fit TRBD1. The origin of this receptor is a man between 18 and 29 years old in good health. CDR3 sequence reads: CASSFGQGYSYEQYF. The CDR3 DNA sequence: TGTGCCAGCAGCTTTGGACAGGGCTACTCCTACGAGCAGTACTTC. Based on the CDR3 plus reference TRBV11-1 and TRBJ2-7, the full variable domain is EAEVAQSPRYKITEKSQAVAFWCDPISGHATLYWYRQILGQGPELLVQFQDESVVDDSQLPKDRFSAERLKGVDSTLKIQPAELGDSAMYLCASSFGQGYSYEQYFGPGTRLTVT.